Sequencing of this TCR beta chain was carried out in a study of human T cells and chemical hapten exposure. Study-wide background: It was small differences in pooled library volume that mainly caused per-sample TCR yields to vary.

The study extracted total RNA from unfractionated whole blood. The library attached unique molecular identifiers to individual cDNA molecules. Authors' analysis steps: Ranging from roughly 23,224 to 690,600, TCR counts per sample had a median value of around 91,000. TCRdb independently ran MiXCR on the reads; one entry per CDR3 protein. TCRdb's processing, not the study's, gives the V and J calls here. The sample has about 120,000 distinct CDR3 sequences, over 7% seen once. A few counts support this clonotype. The sequenced material came from whole blood. The receptor was isolated from a human donor in good health. Some clones in this sample may be carry-over from other donors' samples.

CDR3 in amino acids: CASSSKQGGEQYF. In DNA, the CDR3 is TGTGCCAGCAGCTCAAAACAGGGAGGCGAGCAGTACTTC. This chain connects TRBV7-7 to TRBJ2-7; D might be TRBD1 or TRBD2, each matching 6 bases. The germline V gene has CDR1 SSHAT and CDR2 FNYEAQ (reference sequence). There are 13 residues in the CDR3. The ends were cut back, 4 bases at V and 6 bases at J, with 13 bases in the middle.